This T cell receptor (beta chain) was identified during a study of blood T cell repertoires in COVID-19. For the study at large: From T cells, B-cell-depleted T cells, or PBMCs came the material, which was cDNA or gDNA.

This clone was counted a single time. The V and J ends lost 6 bases and 10 bases, in that order; junction bases with no gene match: 9. CDR1 LNHDA and CDR2 SQIVND come from the germline V gene (reference sequence). The CDR3 has 14 residues. The repertoire was sequenced with immunoSEQ multiplex PCR; TCRdb's copy has only in-frame clones and lacks some. The sample carries around 62,000 clones, more than 70% recorded once. This clonotype originated in a middle-aged woman who had recovered from COVID-19. V is TRBV19 and J is TRBJ2-3; 11 nucleotides align to TRBD2. Sequenced sample: PBMCs or T cells enriched from blood (not recorded which). The CDR3 sequence is CASRGGTSGDSQYF. The CDR3 coding sequence is TGTGCCAGTAGAGGGGGGACTAGCGGCGATTCGCAGTATTTT.